The 9 T cell receptor beta chains below were found in one sample sequenced in a study of identical twins. MiXCR was run by TCRdb on the 5' RACE reads, yielding one entry per CDR3 protein. The sample records more than 400,000 distinct CDR3 sequences, around 15% being singletons. These records were also assigned to another study, of yellow fever vaccine responses in identical twins.

Input material: CD4+ T cells sorted from blood. Receptors were obtained from a woman aged 18 to 35 in good health.

The J gene is TRBJ2-7, the V gene TRBV12-3 or TRBV12-4; D not resolved. This CDR3 is 15 amino acids long. V lost 1 base and J lost 2, with 12 bases in between. This chain's CDR3 is CASSLVSRNAYEQYF. The CDR3 nucleotides read TGTGCCAGCAGTTTAGTCTCCCGAAACGCCTACGAGCAGTACTTC.

The chain employs TRBV6-1 and TRBJ1-2, with 7 bases matching TRBD1. The CDR3 covers 13 residues. V trimming: 7 bases; J trimming: 4 bases; junction bases outside the gene matches: 6. The germline V gene has CDR1 MNHNS and CDR2 SASEGT. For the CDR3, the DNA is TGTGCCAGCAATGACGGGGACAGCTATGGCTACACCTTC. Translating gives CASNDGDSYGYTF.

This chain connects TRBV20-1 to TRBJ1-2; no firm D call. There are 12 residues in the CDR3. Trimming removed 1 base from V and 6 bases from J, with 9 bases in between. Germline CDR1 DFQATT, CDR2 SNEGSKA (reference sequence). The CDR3, as DNA: TGCAGTGCTAGAGGAAGTTTTGATGGCTACACCTTC. Its translation: CSARGSFDGYTF.

This clonotype was counted a few times. The J gene is TRBJ1-2, the V gene TRBV11-2; D unresolved. Trimming took off 4 bases at V and 2 bases at J, with 11 bases between the two ends. Germline lookup yields CDR1 SGHAT and CDR2 FQNNGV. The CDR3 runs to 14 residues. The CDR3 protein is CASSSLRSNYGYTF. DNA for the CDR3: TGTGCCAGCAGCTCCTTACGATCCAACTATGGCTACACCTTC.

The chain recombines TRBV20-1 with TRBJ2-3; a possible D gene is TRBD2 (6 bases). Germline-derived CDR1 and CDR2 are DFQATT and SNEGSKA (reference sequence). The CDR3 is 14 residues long. Between the trimmed V and J ends, which lost 3 bases and 1 base, there was a span of 11 bases. The CDR3 region is CSASRPSGTDTQYF. The CDR3 bases are TGCAGTGCTAGTAGGCCTAGCGGCACAGATACGCAGTATTTT.

There are many counts of this clonotype. The chain recombines TRBV5-1 with TRBJ2-1; TRBD2 matches at 11 bases. Germline trimming cut 0 bases from V and 8 bases from J; bases unmatched to any gene: 7. There are 16 residues in the CDR3. The V gene's germline CDR1 is SGHRS and CDR2 YFSETQ. CDR3 loop: CASSLELAGVNDEQFF. The CDR3 nucleotides are TGCGCCAGCAGCTTGGAACTAGCGGGGGTGAACGATGAGCAGTTCTTC.

V gene TRBV6-2 or TRBV6-3 combines with J gene TRBJ2-1, with 10 positions matching TRBD2. This CDR3 has 15 amino acids. With 6 bases clipped from V and 8 bases from J, the junction kept 10 bases outside the gene matches. CDR1 is MNHEY and CDR2 is SVGEGT in the germline V gene. CDR3 amino acids: CASSPSPGLAHEQFF. The CDR3 nucleotides read TGTGCCAGCAGCCCATCCCCGGGACTAGCGCATGAGCAGTTCTTC.

This CDR3 reads CASTLSLANTGELFF. The CDR3 DNA reads as TGTGCCAGCACCCTAAGTCTAGCGAACACCGGGGAGCTGTTTTTT. This chain uses TRBV7-8 with TRBJ2-2; no definite D call. Germline V gene lookup returns CDR1 SGHVS and CDR2 FQNEAQ. V lost 7 bases to trimming and J lost 0 bases, with 12 bases between them. This CDR3 contains 15 residues.

In this sample, this clonotype turned up a few times. J is TRBJ2-2 and V is TRBV3-1, with 11 bases matching TRBD2. The ends lost 4 bases at V and 4 bases at J; junction bases unmatched: 8. Per germline, CDR1 LGHDT and CDR2 YNNKEL (reference sequence). The CDR3 is 17 amino acids. This CDR3 is CASSRLTSGAGTGELFF. DNA for the CDR3: TGTGCCAGCAGCCGCTTGACTAGCGGGGCGGGCACCGGGGAGCTGTTTTTT. Based on the CDR3 plus reference TRBV3-1 and TRBJ2-2, the full variable domain is DTAVSQTPKYLVTQMGNDKSIKCEQNLGHDTMYWYKQDSKKFLKIMFSYNNKELIINETVPNRFSPKSPDKAHLNLHINSLELGDSAVYFCASSRLTSGAGTGELFFGEGSRLTVL.